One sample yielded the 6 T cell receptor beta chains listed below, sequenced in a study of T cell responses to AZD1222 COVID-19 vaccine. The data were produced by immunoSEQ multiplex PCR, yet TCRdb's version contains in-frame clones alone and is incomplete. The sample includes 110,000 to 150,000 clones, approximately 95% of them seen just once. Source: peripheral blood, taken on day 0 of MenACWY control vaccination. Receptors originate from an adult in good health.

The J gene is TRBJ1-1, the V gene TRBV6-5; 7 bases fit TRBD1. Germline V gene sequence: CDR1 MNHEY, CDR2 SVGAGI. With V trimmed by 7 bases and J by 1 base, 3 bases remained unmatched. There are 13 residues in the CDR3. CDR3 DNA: TGTGCCAGCACGTGGACAGGGAACACTGAAGCTTTCTTT. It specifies CASTWTGNTEAFF.

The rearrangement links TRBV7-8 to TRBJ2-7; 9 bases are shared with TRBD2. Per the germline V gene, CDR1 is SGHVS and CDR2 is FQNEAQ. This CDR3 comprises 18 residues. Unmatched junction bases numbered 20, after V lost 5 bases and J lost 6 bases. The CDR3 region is CASSPQPGLARRILEQYF. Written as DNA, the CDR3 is TGTGCCAGCAGCCCCCAACCGGGACTAGCCCGTCGAATCCTCGAGCAGTACTTC.

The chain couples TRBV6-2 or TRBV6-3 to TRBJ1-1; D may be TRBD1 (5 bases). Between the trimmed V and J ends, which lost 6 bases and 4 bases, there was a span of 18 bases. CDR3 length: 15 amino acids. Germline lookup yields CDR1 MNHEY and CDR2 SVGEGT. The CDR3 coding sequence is TGTGCCAGCAGCCCGGATAGACAGTGGTCCACTGAAGCTTTCTTT. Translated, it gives CASSPDRQWSTEAFF.

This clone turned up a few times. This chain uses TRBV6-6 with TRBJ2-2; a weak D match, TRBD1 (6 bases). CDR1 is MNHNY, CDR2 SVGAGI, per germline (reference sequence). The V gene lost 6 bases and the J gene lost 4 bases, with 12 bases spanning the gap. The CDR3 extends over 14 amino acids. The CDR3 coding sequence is TGTGCCAGCAGACAGGGTGTAGTCACCGGGGAGCTGTTTTTT. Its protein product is CASRQGVVTGELFF.

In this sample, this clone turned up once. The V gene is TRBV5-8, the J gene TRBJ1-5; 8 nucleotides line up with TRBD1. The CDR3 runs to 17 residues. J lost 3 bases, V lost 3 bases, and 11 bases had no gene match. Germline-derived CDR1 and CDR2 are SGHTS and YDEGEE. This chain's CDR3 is CASSSMQGAVVNQPQHF. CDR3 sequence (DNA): TGTGCCAGCAGCTCGATGCAGGGGGCCGTGGTCAATCAGCCCCAGCATTTT.

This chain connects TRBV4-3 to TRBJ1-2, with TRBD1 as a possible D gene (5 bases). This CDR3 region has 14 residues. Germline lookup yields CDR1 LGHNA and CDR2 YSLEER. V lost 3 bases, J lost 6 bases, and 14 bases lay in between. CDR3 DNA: TGCGCCAGCAGCCATTCAGGGTTGGGAGATGGCTACACCTTC. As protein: CASSHSGLGDGYTF.